The 18 T cell receptor beta chains given below trace back to one sample, sequenced in a study of shared clonotypes between healthy human individuals. TCRdb's copy holds only in-frame clones and misses some; the assay was immunoSEQ multiplex PCR. Of approximately 1.5 million clones listed, 95% to 99% are singletons. Sequencing was done on a sample of naive CD4+ T cells sorted from blood. Stated subset: CD45RA+ positively selected. These receptors originate from a man in his thirties or forties in good health.

This sequence joins TRBV5-4 and TRBJ2-7; D may be TRBD1 (5 bases). The CDR3 runs 14 residues. V was trimmed by 1 base and J by 5 bases, leaving 13 bases between them. The germline V gene has CDR1 SGHNT and CDR2 YYREEE (reference sequence). The chain's CDR3 is CASSLRDSLNEQYF. The CDR3 DNA follows: TGTGCCAGCAGCTTGCGAGACAGCCTAAACGAGCAGTACTTC.

The rearrangement links TRBV28 to TRBJ1-5; TRBD1 matches at 8 bases. CDR1 and CDR2 (germline): MDHEN, SYDVKM. This CDR3 spans 14 amino acids. After removal of 6 bases from V and 7 bases from J, the junction contained 8 bases not matched to a gene. CDR3 DNA: TGTGCCAGCAGCCGGACAGGGATTGAGCAGCCCCAGCATTTT. As protein: CASSRTGIEQPQHF. Combining the CDR3 with reference TRBV28 and TRBJ1-5 gives the whole variable domain DVKVTQSSRYLVKRTGEKVFLECVQDMDHENMFWYRQDPGLGLRLIYFSYDVKMKEKGDIPEGYSVSREKKERFSLILESASTNQTSMYLCASSRTGIEQPQHFGDGTRLSIL.

This chain uses TRBV18 with TRBJ2-1; the D gene is possibly TRBD2 (6 bases). Germline loops: CDR1 KGHSH, CDR2 LQKENI. The germline V and J ends were trimmed by 2 bases and 6 bases, with 17 bases remaining between them. This CDR3 is 16 amino acids long. In nucleotides, the CDR3 is TGTGCCAGCTCACCAGTTATGACTAGATGGGGCAATGAGCAGTTCTTC. Residues: CASSPVMTRWGNEQFF.

The rearrangement links TRBV5-8 to TRBJ2-5; 9 bases match TRBD1. J gave up 5 bases and V 6 bases, and 8 bases lay outside the gene matches. Germline V gene sequence: CDR1 SGHTS, CDR2 YDEGEE. The CDR3 contains 14 residues. The CDR3 is CASTPGQGSETQYF. The CDR3 DNA is TGTGCCAGCACCCCGGGACAGGGAAGCGAGACCCAGTACTTC. Together with reference TRBV5-8 and TRBJ2-5, the CDR3 gives the full variable domain: EAGVTQSPTHLIKTRGQQATLRCSPISGHTSVYWYQQALGLGLQFLLWYDEGEERNRGNFPPRFSGRQFPNYSSELNVNALELEDSALYLCASTPGQGSETQYFGPGTRLLVL.

V usage is TRBV27 and J usage is TRBJ2-1, with 11 bases aligning to TRBD2. V shed 7 bases and J 3 bases; nucleotides not matched to a gene: 17. The V gene's germline CDR1 is MNHEY and CDR2 SMNVEV (reference sequence). The CDR3 totals 19 residues. In DNA, the CDR3 is TGTGCCAGCAAAACCCCAGGGGATACTAGCGGGAGTATCTACAATGAGCAGTTCTTC. This encodes CASKTPGDTSGSIYNEQFF.

The chain has TRBV27 and TRBJ2-7; D might be TRBD2 (5 bases). V lost 5 bases and J 4 bases, leaving 12 bases between the germline ends. Germline CDR1 MNHEY, CDR2 SMNVEV (reference sequence). CDR3 length equals 13 residues. CDR3 bases: TGTGCCAGCAGTGCGGGCGAGGCGTACGAGCAGTACTTC. Translation: CASSAGEAYEQYF.

The chain recombines TRBV30 with TRBJ1-3, with 9 bases matching TRBD1. The CDR3 runs 15 residues. CDR1 GTSNPN and CDR2 SVGIG come from the germline V gene (reference sequence). V was clipped by 3 bases and J by 4 bases; unmatched bases: 7. The DNA for the CDR3 is TGTGCCTGGAGGACCGTAGGGACAGGGGGAAACACCATATATTTT. Amino acids: CAWRTVGTGGNTIYF.

V and J are TRBV5-5 and TRBJ1-3, with D uncertain. Trimming removed 4 bases from V and 1 base from J, with 12 bases in between. The CDR3 has 15 residues. Germline V gives CDR1 SGHKS, CDR2 YYEKEE (reference sequence). The CDR3 nucleotides are TGTGCCAGCAGCCCACTGCCACAGTCTGGAAACACCATATATTTT. It specifies CASSPLPQSGNTIYF.

CDR3 loop: CASSLDRRSLNTQYF. CDR3 in DNA: TGTGCCAGCAGCTTAGACCGGCGTAGTTTGAATACGCAGTATTTT. The chain uses TRBV7-2 and TRBJ2-3; no firm D call. The CDR3 spans 15 residues. Trimming shortened V by 1 base and J by 7 bases, and 15 bases separated the two germline ends. The germline V gene encodes CDR1 SGHTA and CDR2 FQGNSA.

In regard to this clone: Other nucleotide sequences in the sample specify the same CDR3. The chain combines TRBV27 with TRBJ2-7, with D perhaps TRBD1 (5 bases). CDR1 is MNHEY, CDR2 SMNVEV, per germline (reference sequence). The CDR3 sequence is 14 residues long. V lost 2 bases and J lost 1, with 9 bases in between. The chain's CDR3 is CASSLAGRSYEQYF. In DNA, the CDR3 is TGTGCCAGCAGTTTAGCAGGGCGGTCCTACGAGCAGTACTTC.

This chain joins TRBV28 and TRBJ1-2; 7 bases match TRBD1. There are 12 residues in the CDR3. The germline V gene encodes CDR1 MDHEN and CDR2 SYDVKM. The V segment lost 5 bases and the J segment 8 bases; nucleotides outside the gene matches: 5. CDR3 sequence: CASSNRGRGYTF. The DNA of the CDR3 is TGTGCCAGCAGTAACAGGGGTAGGGGCTACACCTTC.

The chain is built from TRBV10-3 and TRBJ1-5; TRBD1 might be the D (5 bases). The CDR3 totals 13 residues. V was cut by 2 bases and J by 5 bases, with 7 bases left in between. Germline lookup yields CDR1 ENHRY and CDR2 SYGVKD. The CDR3 DNA reads TGTGCCATCAGTGAGCGAGGGGATCAGCCCCAGCATTTT. Its protein product is CAISERGDQPQHF.

The rearrangement joins TRBV4-2 to TRBJ2-2, with D possibly matching TRBD1 (6 bases). The V gene lost 4 bases and the J gene lost 5 bases, with 17 bases spanning the gap. The CDR3 spans 16 residues. Germline CDR1 is LGHNA and CDR2 is YNFKEQ. DNA of the CDR3: TGTGCCAGCAGCCCCGTCAGGGGATCCTTAACCGGGGAGCTGTTTTTT. Protein product: CASSPVRGSLTGELFF.

This sequence joins TRBV7-9 and TRBJ2-5; a possible D gene is TRBD1 (5 bases). The V gene's germline CDR1 is SEHNR and CDR2 FQNEAQ (reference sequence). This CDR3 region has 14 residues. Trimming stripped 2 bases from V and 5 bases from J, with 12 bases between. The CDR3 is CASSLMTDEETQYF. The CDR3 DNA is TGTGCCAGCAGCTTAATGACAGACGAGGAGACCCAGTACTTC. Based on the CDR3 plus reference TRBV7-9 and TRBJ2-5, the full variable domain is DTGVSQNPRHKITKRGQNVTFRCDPISEHNRLYWYRQTLGQGPEFLTYFQNEAQLEKSRLLSDRFSAERPKGSFSTLEIQRTEQGDSAMYLCASSLMTDEETQYFGPGTRLLVL.

In regard to this clone: The identical CDR3 is also encoded by other nucleotide sequences in the sample. This sequence joins TRBV6-1 and TRBJ2-2; no firm D call. Trimming took off 4 bases at V and 0 bases at J, with 6 bases between the two ends. Germline loops: CDR1 MNHNS, CDR2 SASEGT. The CDR3 covers 14 residues. As DNA, the CDR3 is TGTGCCAGCAGTGGACTGACGAACACCGGGGAGCTGTTTTTT. It encodes CASSGLTNTGELFF.

The CDR3 region is CASKQSGGSNNEQFF. The CDR3 DNA follows: TGTGCCAGCAAGCAATCGGGAGGCTCGAACAATGAGCAGTTCTTC. J is TRBJ2-1 and V is TRBV7-9; 7 nucleotides align to TRBD2. With 7 bases clipped from V and 5 bases from J, the junction kept 11 bases outside the gene matches. Germline V gene sequence: CDR1 SEHNR, CDR2 FQNEAQ (reference sequence). The CDR3 has 15 amino acids.

This clone is a singleton in its sample. The J gene is TRBJ2-7, the V gene TRBV21-1; TRBD2 reflects the table's D call only, with no check against the DNA. TRBV21-1 is a pseudogene locus. The CDR3 has 15 residues. The CDR3 sequence: CASSKPLAGTLEQYF. CDR3 in DNA: TGTGCCAGCAGCAAACCACTAGCGGGAACCCTCGAGCAGTACTTC.

CDR3 nucleotides: TGTGCCAGCAGTGAACCCGGCGGGGTGACAGGGCTGGCTTTCTTT. It specifies CASSEPGGVTGLAFF. The chain uses TRBV6-1 and TRBJ1-1; 7 nucleotides agree with TRBD1. The CDR3 contains 15 residues. The trim removed 2 bases at V and 11 bases at J, leaving 14 bases unmatched. CDR1 is MNHNS, CDR2 SASEGT, per germline.